This passage covers 17 T cell receptor beta chains from one sample sequenced in a study of T cells after posttransplantation cyclophosphamide. TCRdb's table, derived via immunoSEQ multiplex PCR, lists solely in-frame clones and lacks some. The sample was found to contain about 1,800 clones, and every one recurs. Cyclophosphamide on days +3 and +4 followed busulfan-fludarabine conditioning and a marrow graft. The sample in question was PBMCs, obtained 33 days after allogeneic stem cell transplant with posttransplant cyclophosphamide. These receptors came from a female patient aged 55-70 years who received an allogeneic stem cell transplant from a related donor and was CMV-positive. Some T cells may be provided by the graft donor.

By sample fraction, this clone is medium-sized. V gene TRBV5-1 combines with J gene TRBJ2-7; weak D call: TRBD2 (6 bases). The CDR3 consists of 15 residues. Germline-derived CDR1 and CDR2 are SGHRS and YFSETQ. Deletions cut 4 bases from V and 4 bases from J, with 18 bases between. This CDR3 is CASSPRGTHSYEQYF. DNA of the CDR3: TGCGCCAGCAGCCCGCGGGGAACCCATAGTTACGAGCAGTACTTC.

This clone was counted many times. V usage is TRBV5-1 and J usage is TRBJ1-1, with D uncertain. V was pared by 2 bases and J by 4 bases, with 12 bases between. Per germline, CDR1 SGHRS and CDR2 YFSETQ. The CDR3 has 14 residues. The CDR3 loop is CASSLTAQVTEAFF. The CDR3 DNA follows: TGCGCCAGCAGCTTAACAGCCCAAGTCACTGAAGCTTTCTTT.

This clone has at least ten counts. CDR3 amino acids: CASSPRWGELFF. The CDR3 nucleotides read TGTGCCAGCAGCCCGAGGTGGGGGGAGCTGTTTTTT. The gene calls are TRBV9 and TRBJ2-2; D not resolved. This CDR3 comprises 12 residues. Germline V gene data show CDR1 as SGDLS and CDR2 as YYNGEE. Trimming left V 4 bases short and J 8 bases short, with 9 bases between.

In its sample, this clone was seen many times. This chain connects TRBV7-8 to TRBJ1-2; D is uncertain. Germline CDR1 and CDR2: SGHVS and FQNEAQ. The CDR3 has 14 amino acids. V dropped 1 base and J dropped 4 bases, with 10 bases sitting between them. This CDR3 is CASSLELGSYGYTF. DNA for the CDR3: TGTGCCAGCAGCTTAGAGCTCGGTAGCTATGGCTACACCTTC.

This clone is labeled medium-sized. J is TRBJ1-5 and V is TRBV7-9; D is possibly TRBD1 (5 bases). The V end was cut by 10 bases, the J end by 4 bases, with 11 bases between. This CDR3 is 12 amino acids long. CDR1 is SEHNR, CDR2 FQNEAQ, per germline (reference sequence). DNA for the CDR3: TGTGCCACGCGCAGGGATAATCAGCCCCAGCATTTT. This gives the protein CATRRDNQPQHF. The full variable domain, in which reference TRBV7-9 and TRBJ1-5 provide the parts outside the CDR3, is DTGVSQNPRHKITKRGQNVTFRCDPISEHNRLYWYRQTLGQGPEFLTYFQNEAQLEKSRLLSDRFSAERPKGSFSTLEIQRTEQGDSAMYLCATRRDNQPQHFGDGTRLSIL.

This clone appeared many times. The chain employs TRBV5-5 and TRBJ1-1; 7 bases map to TRBD1. The CDR3 totals 13 residues. Germline V gene sequence: CDR1 SGHKS, CDR2 YYEKEE (reference sequence). V lost 4 bases and J lost 5; bases outside the gene matches: 5. This CDR3 reads CASSVQQGTEAFF. The CDR3 DNA follows: TGTGCCAGCAGCGTACAACAGGGGACTGAAGCTTTCTTT.

This clone was counted ten times or more. CDR3 region: CASSRSYNEQFF. The CDR3 DNA is TGTGCCAGCTCCCGCTCCTACAATGAGCAGTTCTTC. The chain has TRBV9 and TRBJ2-1; no clear D gene. Trimming took off 7 bases at V and 0 bases at J, with 5 bases between the two ends. The CDR3 is 12 residues long. Germline V gene sequence: CDR1 SGDLS, CDR2 YYNGEE. Complete variable domain (other parts from reference TRBV9 and TRBJ2-1): DSGVTQTPKHLITATGQRVTLRCSPRSGDLSVYWYQQSLDQGLQFLIQYYNGEERAKGNILERFSAQQFPDLHSELNLSSLELGDSALYFCASSRSYNEQFFGPGTRLTVL.

This clone has at least ten counts. The chain links TRBV6-5 to TRBJ2-7; TRBD1 might be the D (6 bases). The CDR3 length is 12 residues. Germline loops: CDR1 MNHEY, CDR2 SVGAGI. The ends were cut back, 8 bases at V and 4 bases at J, with 12 bases in the middle. CDR3 amino acids: CASGRQVYEQYF. The CDR3 nucleotides read TGTGCCAGCGGCCGACAGGTATACGAGCAGTACTTC.

By share, this clone ranks as medium-sized. The genes are TRBV7-2 and TRBJ1-1; tentatively, D is TRBD1 (5 bases). The CDR3 has 13 residues. Germline CDR1 reads SGHTA; CDR2 reads FQGNSA. V lost 3 bases, J lost 3 bases, and 8 bases lay in between. This CDR3 reads CASSFQGDTEAFF. In nucleotides, the CDR3 is TGTGCCAGCAGCTTCCAGGGAGACACTGAAGCTTTCTTT.

This clone has a count of ten or more. This chain connects TRBV6-2 or TRBV6-3 to TRBJ2-1; D perhaps matches TRBD1 (6 bases). The V end lost 5 bases, the J end lost 9 bases, and 14 bases lay between the germline ends. This CDR3 has 13 amino acids. Per the germline V gene, CDR1 is MNHEY and CDR2 is SVGEGT. The CDR3 DNA reads as TGTGCCAGCAGTCACAGGGAGAGTGGTGAGCAGTTCTTC. Its protein is CASSHRESGEQFF.

This clone is labeled large. The chain has TRBV2 and TRBJ2-2; D perhaps matches TRBD2 (6 bases). The CDR3 loop spans 14 amino acids. Germline values: CDR1 SNHLY, CDR2 FYNNEI. Trimming stripped 3 bases from V and 7 bases from J, with 12 bases between. The CDR3 region is CASSDPGVFGELFF. In DNA, the CDR3 is TGTGCCAGCAGTGATCCGGGGGTGTTCGGGGAGCTGTTTTTT.

The sample holds a few counts of this clone. This chain uses TRBV28 with TRBJ2-2; D is uncertain. Trimming shortened V by 4 bases and J by 5 bases, and 20 bases separated the two germline ends. The CDR3 is 17 amino acids. Germline V gives CDR1 MDHEN, CDR2 SYDVKM. The CDR3 loop reads CASSSPFAGMVTGELFF. In DNA, the CDR3 is TGTGCCAGCAGTTCCCCCTTCGCAGGAATGGTAACCGGGGAGCTGTTTTTT.

This clone has a count of ten or more. The chain joins TRBV27 to TRBJ2-7; 9 nucleotides agree with TRBD1. Germline CDR1 and CDR2: MNHEY and SMNVEV (reference sequence). This CDR3 has 15 residues. Trimming at V came to 5 bases and at J to 4 bases, leaving 9 bases not matched to a gene. CDR3 in DNA: TGTGCCAGCAGTCTAACCGGGACAGGGTTGTACGAGCAGTACTTC. It yields the protein CASSLTGTGLYEQYF.

By proportion, this clone is medium-sized. J is TRBJ1-3 and V is TRBV7-9; D perhaps matches TRBD1 (6 bases). Germline assignment: CDR1 SEHNR and CDR2 FQNEAQ (reference sequence). V lost 6 bases and J 1 base, leaving 13 bases between the germline ends. This CDR3 spans 15 amino acids. CDR3 nucleotide sequence: TGTGCCAGCAGTCAACAGGGTCTATCTGGAAACACCATATATTTT. Amino acids: CASSQQGLSGNTIYF.

In its sample, this clone was seen many times. This rearrangement joins TRBV7-2 to TRBJ1-5, with D unresolved. Trimming removed 3 bases at V and 3 bases at J, with 15 bases between. Germline V gives CDR1 SGHTA, CDR2 FQGNSA. The CDR3 is 16 amino acids. Here the CDR3 reads CASSFLPGRVNQPQHF. In DNA, the CDR3 is TGTGCCAGCAGCTTCCTACCGGGGAGAGTCAATCAGCCCCAGCATTTT.

This clone is medium-sized in the sample. The chain recombines TRBV7-2 with TRBJ2-1, with TRBD2 matching 7 bases. The germline V gene encodes CDR1 SGHTA and CDR2 FQGNSA. The CDR3 runs 15 residues. Unmatched junction bases numbered 4, after V lost 1 base and J lost 4 bases. In nucleotides, the CDR3 is TGTGCCAGCAGCTTAGGCGGGGGTACTTACAATGAGCAGTTCTTC. Amino acid sequence: CASSLGGGTYNEQFF.

This clone was observed a handful of times. The chain recombines TRBV9 with TRBJ2-5; 9 bases line up with TRBD1. Germline CDR1 is SGDLS and CDR2 is YYNGEE. Germline trimming cut 1 base from V and 4 bases from J; bases unmatched to any gene: 5. The CDR3 totals 15 residues. This CDR3 is CASSVRRGQGETQYF. DNA for the CDR3: TGTGCCAGCAGCGTAAGAAGGGGACAGGGAGAGACCCAGTACTTC.